The entry below describes one T cell receptor beta chain. This sample is part of a study of blood T cell repertoires in COVID-19. Looking at the study overall: COVID-19 samples from acute and convalescent phases originated in the United States, Italy and Spain.

Sequencing was performed with immunoSEQ multiplex PCR; in TCRdb, only in-frame clones are kept and a portion is missing. The profile covers tens of thousands of clones, with about 81% appearing a single time and 9.5% to 15% taken by the ten largest. This CDR3 is built from 13 residues. The V end was cut by 3 bases, the J end by 0 bases, with 6 bases between. Germline CDR1 MNHNS, CDR2 SASEGT. The TCR originated in a human donor in a cohort sampled during active COVID-19. Sequenced input: peripheral blood. This chain joins TRBV6-1 and TRBJ2-7; tentative D call: TRBD1 (6 bases). The CDR3 protein is CASSEGHSYEQYF. The DNA of the CDR3 is TGTGCCAGCAGTGAGGGACACTCCTACGAGCAGTACTTC.